This is a list of T cell receptor beta chains from one sample in a study of PD-L1 blockade in urothelial cancer. The method was immunoSEQ multiplex PCR; TCRdb's version includes in-frame clones alone and lacks a portion of them. The sample has about 85,000 clones, under 90% seen once. The sample here was PBMCs, taken around atezolizumab (anti-PD-L1) treatment. Receptors were obtained from a man in his fifties or sixties with urothelial cancer. Each CDR3 is given with its conserved first and last residue. A D gene is named only where the DNA matches it firmly. Some rows mark clone size as missing; the rest say once, few, many or name a class of expanded clone.

TRBJ2-3	NA	NA	TRBV5-1	TGCGCCAGCAGCTTCAGGGAGGTGGGCACAGATACGCAGTATTTT	CASSFREVGTDTQYF
TRBJ2-3	NA	NA	TRBV5-1	TGCGCCAGCAGCCCGAGACAGGCCACAGATACGCAGTATTTT	CASSPRQATDTQYF
TRBJ2-3	NA	TRBD1	TRBV10-3	TGTGCCATCAGTGATCTGGGGACAGGGGCCCCAGATACGCAGTATTTT	CAISDLGTGAPDTQYF
TRBJ2-2	few	TRBD2	TRBV27	TGTGCCAGCAGTAGGACTAGCGGGAGAACCGGCGGGGAGCTGTTTTTT	CASSRTSGRTGGELFF
TRBJ2-7	NA	TRBD2	TRBV23-1	TGCGCCAGCAGGGAAGGGACTAGCGGGAGTCACGAGCAGTACTTC	CASREGTSGSHEQYF
TRBJ1-2	NA	NA	TRBV19	TGTGCCAGTAGCCGCGCGGGGGCTGCGGACTATGGCTACACCTTC	CASSRAGAADYGYTF
TRBJ2-1	NA	NA	TRBV10-2	TGCGCCAGCAAAAAGGGGGATGGCAATGAGCAGTTCTTC	CASKKGDGNEQFF
TRBJ2-5	NA	TRBD2	TRBV11-2	TGTGCCAGCAGCACCCAAGGGGGGGGACTAGCGGGAGGGGGAAAGACCCAGTACTTC	CASSTQGGGLAGGGKTQYF
TRBJ1-5	NA	NA	TRBV28	TGTGCCAGCAGTTTGACCCGGGGGAGCAATCAGCCCCAGCATTTT	CASSLTRGSNQPQHF
TRBJ2-2	NA	NA	TRBV2	TGTGCCAGCATCCCGGGTAGGGGTACCGGGGAGCTGTTTTTT	CASIPGRGTGELFF
TRBJ2-3	few	NA	TRBV7-3	TGTGCCAGCAGCCTCAGGGCTTCTAGCACAGATACGCAGTATTTT	CASSLRASSTDTQYF
TRBJ2-3	once	NA	TRBV5-1	TGCGCCAGCAACGAGTACTCGGGACTCCCCTCCGATACGCAGTATTTT	CASNEYSGLPSDTQYF
TRBJ1-2	NA	TRBD1	TRBV5-1	TGCGCCAGCAGCTTAGGACAGGGGAACTATGGCTACACCTTC	CASSLGQGNYGYTF
TRBJ2-5	NA	TRBD1	TRBV2	TGTGCCAGCAAACCGGGACAGGGAGGAGAGACCCAGTACTTC	CASKPGQGGETQYF
TRBJ1-2	NA	TRBD1	TRBV14	TGTGCCAGCCAGTACGGACAGGGATATGGCTACACCTTC	CASQYGQGYGYTF
TRBJ2-2	NA	TRBD2	TRBV7-3	TGTGCCAGCAGCCATAGCGGGGGGAGCACCGGGGAGCTGTTTTTT	CASSHSGGSTGELFF
TRBJ1-2	NA	NA	TRBV4-1	TGCGCCAGCACCCTAACAGGGATCTCCTCGACCGGCTACACCTTC	CASTLTGISSTGYTF
TRBJ2-7	NA	TRBD1	TRBV11-2	TGTGCCAGCAGCGCGACCGGGACAGATTTCGGTTCCGAGCAGTACTTC	CASSATGTDFGSEQYF
TRBJ2-3	NA	TRBD1	TRBV11-3	TGTGCCAGCAGCGTCCGGGACAGAGGCAGGGATACGCAGTATTTT	CASSVRDRGRDTQYF
TRBJ1-2	few	NA	TRBV5-8	TGTGCCAGCAGCGAAGACAGAAGGGCGGGCTACACCTTC	CASSEDRRAGYTF
TRBJ2-2	NA	NA	TRBV7-2	TGTGCCAGCAGCCCGGGTGCCCACACCGGGGAGCTGTTTTTT	CASSPGAHTGELFF
TRBJ1-5	NA	NA	TRBV11-2	TGTGCCAGCAGCCCGGGCCTAGCGGCCAATCAGCCCCAGCATTTT	CASSPGLAANQPQHF
TRBJ2-7	NA	TRBD2	TRBV6-6	TGTGCCAGCAGCGTCAAGCGGGGCGCGGCCTACGAGCAGTACTTC	CASSVKRGAAYEQYF
TRBJ2-2	NA	NA	TRBV29-1	TGCAGCGTTGTGAGACAGACCGGGGAGCTGTTTTTT	CSVVRQTGELFF
TRBJ1-4	NA	NA	TRBV2	TGTGCCAGCAGTGAAGAGGAGGAGGGTGCAACTAATGAAAAACTGTTTTTT	CASSEEEEGATNEKLFF
TRBJ2-7	once	TRBD1	TRBV2	TGTGCCAGCAGTGGACAGGGACACAACTCCTACGAGCAGTACTTC	CASSGQGHNSYEQYF
TRBJ2-3	NA	NA	TRBV2	TGTGCCAGCACCGAGGAGGGAGGGGGTACGCAGTATTTT	CASTEEGGGTQYF
TRBJ1-2	few	TRBD1	TRBV19	TGTGCCAGTAGTACAAACCTCGGGACAGGATACTATCCCTACTATGGCTACACCTTC	CASSTNLGTGYYPYYGYTF
TRBJ1-2	NA	TRBD1	TRBV30	TGTGCCTGGAGTGTAAGGGGACAGGGGGGAGGCTACACCTTC	CAWSVRGQGGGYTF
TRBJ2-7	NA	TRBD1	TRBV9	TGTGCCAGCAGCGTAGATGGGGACAGGGGCGAGCAGTACTTC	CASSVDGDRGEQYF
TRBJ2-7	large	TRBD2	TRBV7-9	TGTGCCAGCAGCCCAAGCGGGGGGAATGGCTACGAGCAGTACTTC	CASSPSGGNGYEQYF
TRBJ2-1	NA	NA	TRBV7-9	TGTGCCAGCAGCTTTCTGCAGGCGGAGCAGTTCTTC	CASSFLQAEQFF
TRBJ2-7	NA	TRBD1	TRBV28	TGTGCCAGCAGCAGACCGGGACAGGGAATCCACGAGCAGTACTTC	CASSRPGQGIHEQYF